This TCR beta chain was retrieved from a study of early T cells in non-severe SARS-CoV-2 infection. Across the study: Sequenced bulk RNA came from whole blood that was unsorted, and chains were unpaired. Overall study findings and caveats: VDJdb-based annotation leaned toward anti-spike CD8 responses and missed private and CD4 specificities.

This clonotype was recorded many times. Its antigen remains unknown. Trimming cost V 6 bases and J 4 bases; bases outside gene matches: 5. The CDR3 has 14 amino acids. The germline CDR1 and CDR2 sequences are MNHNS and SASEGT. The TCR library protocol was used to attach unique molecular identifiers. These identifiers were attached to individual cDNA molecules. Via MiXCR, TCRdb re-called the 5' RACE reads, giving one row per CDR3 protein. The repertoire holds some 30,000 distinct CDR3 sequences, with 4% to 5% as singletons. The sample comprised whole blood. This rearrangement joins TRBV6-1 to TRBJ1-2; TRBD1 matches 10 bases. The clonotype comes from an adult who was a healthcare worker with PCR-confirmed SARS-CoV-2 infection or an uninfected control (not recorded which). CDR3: CASRGTGVAYGYTF. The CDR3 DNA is TGTGCCAGCAGAGGGACAGGGGTAGCCTATGGCTACACCTTC.